Listed below are T cell receptor beta chains from one sample, sequenced in a study of blood T cell repertoires in COVID-19. Data came from immunoSEQ multiplex PCR; TCRdb stores just in-frame clones and leaves some out. The repertoire holds fewer than 300,000 clones, with around 80% as singletons. The sequenced sample consisted of peripheral blood. The receptors stem from a man older than 75 with acute or convalescent COVID-19. The conserved cysteine and the conserved F or W are not part of the CDR3 here. D genes are given only for firm matches.

d_call j_call v_call cdr3_aa
. TRBJ2-5 TRBV19 ASSIGQLQETQY
TRBD2 TRBJ2-7 TRBV30 AWSVPWTSGSIQY
TRBD1 TRBJ1-5 TRBV4-1 ASSQAGGQPQH
TRBD1 TRBJ2-7 TRBV6-5 ASSYSGDRGAYEQY
TRBD2 TRBJ2-4 TRBV4-2 ASSRGGSQNIQY
. TRBJ2-7 TRBV11-2 ASSLVHGYEQY
. TRBJ2-3 TRBV5-1 ASSLDRVTDTQY
. TRBJ1-1 TRBV6-6 ASSLTGTEAF
TRBD1 TRBJ2-1 TRBV6-5 ASSRDSGPGGEQF
. TRBJ2-5 TRBV18 ASSPPRFQGTQY
TRBD2 TRBJ2-7 TRBV19 ASSIQGGSYEQY
. TRBJ2-1 TRBV5-4 ASSSGGEDYNEQF
. TRBJ2-7 TRBV27 ASSPRRGLYEQY
TRBD1 TRBJ1-2 TRBV5-4 ASSLDRGRLGYT
. TRBJ2-5 TRBV5-8 ASSLADFGVSETQY
TRBD2 TRBJ2-7 TRBV7-9 ASSSPTSGLASSYEQY
TRBD2 TRBJ2-3 TRBV5-1 ASSLRLAGAGTDTQY
TRBD2 TRBJ2-5 TRBV27 ASSPGTSGRGPGETQY
TRBD2 TRBJ2-3 TRBV7-2 ASSPTSGRRLDTQY
. TRBJ1-5 TRBV21-1 ASSDRGKIGNQPQH
. TRBJ2-2 TRBV29-1 SVGLPPNTGELF
. TRBJ1-1 TRBV18 ASSPRGEGEAF
. TRBJ1-6 TRBV6-2/TRBV6-3 ASSFPGNSPLH
. TRBJ1-1 TRBV9 ASSVSPGDTEAF
TRBD1 TRBJ1-2 TRBV5-1 ASSPGTARMASPGYT
TRBD1 TRBJ2-1 TRBV7-9 ASSSGQGYYNEQF
. TRBJ1-2 TRBV7-9 ASSLEHDSVYGYT
. TRBJ2-7 TRBV27 ASSSLGLSYEQY
TRBD1 TRBJ2-5 TRBV19 ASSRTGEETQY
TRBD2 TRBJ2-3 TRBV5-1 ASSLELAGRDTQY
. TRBJ2-1 TRBV29-1 SIRTRSYNEQF
. TRBJ2-5 TRBV2 ASSARGQETQY